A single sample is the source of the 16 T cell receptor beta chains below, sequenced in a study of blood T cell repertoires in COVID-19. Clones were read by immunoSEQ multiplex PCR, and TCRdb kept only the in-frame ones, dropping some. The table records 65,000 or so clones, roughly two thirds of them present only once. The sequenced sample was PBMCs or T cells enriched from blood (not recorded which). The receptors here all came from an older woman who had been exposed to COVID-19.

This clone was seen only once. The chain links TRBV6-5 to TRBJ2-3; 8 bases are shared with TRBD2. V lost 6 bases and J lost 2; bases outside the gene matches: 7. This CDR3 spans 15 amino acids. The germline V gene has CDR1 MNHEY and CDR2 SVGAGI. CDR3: CASRTSGGTTDTQYF. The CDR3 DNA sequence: TGTGCCAGCAGAACAAGCGGGGGCACCACAGATACGCAGTATTTT.

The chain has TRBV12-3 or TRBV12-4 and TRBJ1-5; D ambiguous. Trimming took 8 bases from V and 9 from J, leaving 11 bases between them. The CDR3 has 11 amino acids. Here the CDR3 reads CASGGGGPQHF. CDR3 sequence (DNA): TGTGCCAGCGGAGGTGGCGGGCCCCAGCATTTT.

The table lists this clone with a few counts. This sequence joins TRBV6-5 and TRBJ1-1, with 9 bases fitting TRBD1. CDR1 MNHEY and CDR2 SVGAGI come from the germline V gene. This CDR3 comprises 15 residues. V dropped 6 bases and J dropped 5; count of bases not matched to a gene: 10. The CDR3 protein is CASRAGDRAKTEAFF. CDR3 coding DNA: TGTGCCAGCAGGGCCGGGGACAGGGCTAAGACTGAAGCTTTCTTT.

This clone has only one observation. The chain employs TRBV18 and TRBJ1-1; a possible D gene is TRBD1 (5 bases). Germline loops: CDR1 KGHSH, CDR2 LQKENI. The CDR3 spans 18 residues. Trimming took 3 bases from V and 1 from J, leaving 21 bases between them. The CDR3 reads CASSPRMFGPGENTEAFF. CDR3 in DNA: TGTGCCAGCTCACCCAGAATGTTCGGGCCGGGGGAGAACACTGAAGCTTTCTTT.

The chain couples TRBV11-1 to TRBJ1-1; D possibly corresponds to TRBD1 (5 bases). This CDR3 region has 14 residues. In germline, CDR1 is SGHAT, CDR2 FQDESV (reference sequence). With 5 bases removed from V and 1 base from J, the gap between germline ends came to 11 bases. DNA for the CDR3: TGTGCCAGCAGCCTAATGGGGGGGAACACTGAAGCTTTCTTT. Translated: CASSLMGGNTEAFF.

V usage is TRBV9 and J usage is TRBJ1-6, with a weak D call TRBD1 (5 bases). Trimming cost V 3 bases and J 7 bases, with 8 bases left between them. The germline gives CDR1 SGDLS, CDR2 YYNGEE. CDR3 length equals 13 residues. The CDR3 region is CASSGRQNSPLHF. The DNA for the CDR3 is TGTGCCAGCAGCGGGCGACAGAATTCACCCCTCCACTTT.

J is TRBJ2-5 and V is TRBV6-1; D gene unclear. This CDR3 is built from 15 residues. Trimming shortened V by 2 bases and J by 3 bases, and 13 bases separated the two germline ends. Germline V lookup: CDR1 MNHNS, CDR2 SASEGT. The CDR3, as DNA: TGTGCCAGCAGTGAAATTCCGCAGCGAAAAGAGACCCAGTACTTC. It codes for CASSEIPQRKETQYF.

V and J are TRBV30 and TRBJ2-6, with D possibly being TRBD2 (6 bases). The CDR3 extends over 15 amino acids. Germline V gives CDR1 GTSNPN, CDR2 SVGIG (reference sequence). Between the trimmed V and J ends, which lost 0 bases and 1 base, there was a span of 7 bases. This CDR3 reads CAWSVGTSGANVLTF. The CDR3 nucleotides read TGTGCCTGGAGTGTTGGGACTTCTGGGGCCAACGTCCTGACTTTC.

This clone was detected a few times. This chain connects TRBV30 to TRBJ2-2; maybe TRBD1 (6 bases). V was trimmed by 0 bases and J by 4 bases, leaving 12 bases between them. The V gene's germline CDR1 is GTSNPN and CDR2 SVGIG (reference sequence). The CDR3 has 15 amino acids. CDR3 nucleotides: TGTGCCTGGAGTGTACAGATGGGGGCCACCGGGGAGCTGTTTTTT. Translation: CAWSVQMGATGELFF.

CDR3 residues: CACTTGTQETQYF. The CDR3 nucleotides read TGTGCCTGCACTACAGGGACACAAGAGACCCAGTACTTC. The rearrangement links TRBV30 to TRBJ2-5, with a weak D call TRBD1 (6 bases). CDR1 and CDR2 from the germline V gene are GTSNPN and SVGIG (reference sequence). V lost 6 bases, J lost 2 bases, and 13 bases lay in between. The CDR3 contains 13 residues.

CDR3 residues: CASSPGQYNSPLHF. The DNA of the CDR3 is TGTGCCAGCAGTCCGGGACAGTATAATTCACCCCTCCACTTT. The chain links TRBV9 to TRBJ1-6; 7 nucleotides agree with TRBD1. The V and J ends lost 5 bases and 4 bases, in that order; junction bases with no gene match: 3. The germline CDR1 and CDR2 sequences are SGDLS and YYNGEE. This CDR3 contains 14 residues.

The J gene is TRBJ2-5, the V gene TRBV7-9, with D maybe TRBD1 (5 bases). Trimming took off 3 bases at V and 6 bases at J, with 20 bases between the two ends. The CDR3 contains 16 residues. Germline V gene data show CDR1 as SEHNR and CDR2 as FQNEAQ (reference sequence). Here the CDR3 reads CASSFRRPELGQTQYF. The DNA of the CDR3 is TGTGCCAGCAGCTTCCGTCGCCCGGAATTGGGGCAGACCCAGTACTTC.

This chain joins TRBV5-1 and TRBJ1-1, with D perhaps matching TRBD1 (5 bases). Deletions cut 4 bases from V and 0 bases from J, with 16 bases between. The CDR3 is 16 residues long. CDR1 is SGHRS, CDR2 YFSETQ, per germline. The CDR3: CASSVGTDTMNTEAFF. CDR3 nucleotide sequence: TGCGCCAGCAGCGTGGGGACTGATACAATGAACACTGAAGCTTTCTTT.

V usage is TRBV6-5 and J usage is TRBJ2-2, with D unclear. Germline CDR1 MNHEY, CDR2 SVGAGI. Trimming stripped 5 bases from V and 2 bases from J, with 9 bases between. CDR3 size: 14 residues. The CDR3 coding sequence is TGTGCCAGCAGTCCACTAAGTAACACCGGGGAGCTGTTTTTT. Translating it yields CASSPLSNTGELFF.

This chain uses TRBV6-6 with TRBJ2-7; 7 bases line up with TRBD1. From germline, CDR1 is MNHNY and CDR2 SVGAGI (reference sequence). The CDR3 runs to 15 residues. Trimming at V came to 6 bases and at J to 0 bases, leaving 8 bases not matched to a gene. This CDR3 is CASSDRVPPSYEQYF. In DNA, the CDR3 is TGTGCCAGCAGCGACAGGGTTCCACCCTCCTACGAGCAGTACTTC.

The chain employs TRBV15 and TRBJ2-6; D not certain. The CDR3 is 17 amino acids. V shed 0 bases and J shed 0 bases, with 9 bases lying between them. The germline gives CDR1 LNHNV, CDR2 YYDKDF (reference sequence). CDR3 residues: CATSREGRGSGANVLTF. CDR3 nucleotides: TGTGCCACCAGCAGAGAAGGTAGAGGCTCTGGGGCCAACGTCCTGACTTTC.